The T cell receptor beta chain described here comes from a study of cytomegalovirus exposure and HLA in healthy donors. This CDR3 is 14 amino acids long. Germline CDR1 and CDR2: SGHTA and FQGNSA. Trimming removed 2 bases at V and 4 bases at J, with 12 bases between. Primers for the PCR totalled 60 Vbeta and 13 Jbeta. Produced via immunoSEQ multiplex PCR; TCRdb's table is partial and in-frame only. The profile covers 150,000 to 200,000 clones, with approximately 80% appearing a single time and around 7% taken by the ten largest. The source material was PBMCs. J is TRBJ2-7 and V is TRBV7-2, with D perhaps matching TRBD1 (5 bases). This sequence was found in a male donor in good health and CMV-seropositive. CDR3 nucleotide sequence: TGTGCCAGCAGCTTACAGGGTCCAATTTACGAGCAGTACTTC. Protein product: CASSLQGPIYEQYF. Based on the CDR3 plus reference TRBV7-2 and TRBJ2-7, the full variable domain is GAGVSQSPSNKVTEKGKDVELRCDPISGHTALYWYRQSLGQGLEFLIYFQGNSAPDKSGLPSDRFSAERTGGSVSTLTIQRTQQEDSAVYLCASSLQGPIYEQYFGPGTRLTVT.